The clone carrying this TCR beta chain has only one observation. Its antigen is unidentified. This record comes from a study of OX40 agonist ivuxolimab in advanced cancers. Study in general: Patients were given ivuxolimab, an antibody that agonizes OX40 (CD134).

Sequencing used immunoSEQ multiplex PCR; TCRdb keeps in-frame clones, though not all of them. The sample consists of about 73,000 clones, 70% to 90% of them appearing once. Trimming pared 4 bases from V and 7 bases from J, leaving 10 bases between. The CDR3 extends over 13 amino acids. Germline CDR1 is MRHNA and CDR2 is SNTAGT. Study-level findings and limits: Patients with a partial response at 0.1-3.0 mg/kg had among the lowest clonal expansion.

The chain uses TRBV6-4 and TRBJ1-4; D may be TRBD1 (5 bases). This TCR derives from an adult with an advanced solid tumor such as melanoma, head and neck, liver or kidney cancer. The sequencing used CD4+ or CD8+ T cells sorted from blood, collected in a trial of the OX40 agonist ivuxolimab. This CDR3 is CASSGGYCEKLFF. CDR3 coding DNA: TGTGCCAGCAGTGGGGGGTATTGTGAAAAACTGTTTTTT.